The TCR beta chain described here comes from a study of STAT5B mutations in CD4+ large granular lymphocyte leukemia. Notes on the study in general: CD4-sorted patient repertoires seemed more clonal than healthy CD4+ repertoires.

A note on this clone: Its antigen remains unknown.

TCRdb keeps only in-frame clones here, not all; method: immunoSEQ multiplex PCR. Of approximately 49,000 clones listed, around 70% are singletons. The V and J ends lost 11 bases and 5 bases, in that order; junction bases with no gene match: 9. CDR1 is MDHEN, CDR2 SYDVKM, per germline. The CDR3 has 13 residues. This receptor was taken from a human donor in good health. Sequenced: CD4+ T cells from blood buffy coats. The gene calls are TRBV28 and TRBJ2-1; 7 nucleotides match TRBD2. The CDR3 region is CAAHRGDNNEQFF. As DNA, the CDR3 is TGTGCCGCCCATCGGGGGGATAACAATGAGCAGTTCTTC.